Below are 3 T cell receptor beta chains sequenced from a single sample in a study of identical twins. Via MiXCR, TCRdb re-called the 5' RACE reads, giving one row per CDR3 protein. The sample includes some 660,000 distinct CDR3 sequences, less than 10% of them seen just once. The same sample was also used in a study of yellow fever vaccine responses in identical twins.

Sequences were obtained from PBMCs. The receptors derive from a woman aged 18-29 years in good health.

This clonotype appeared a few times. The chain employs TRBV4-3 and TRBJ2-1, with D possibly matching TRBD2 (5 bases). The germline V gene encodes CDR1 LGHNA and CDR2 YSLEER. V shed 8 bases and J shed 7 bases, with 15 bases lying between them. The CDR3 runs to 13 residues. Here the CDR3 DNA reads TGCGCCAGCGGGTCCGGACTCGGGAATGAGCAGTTCTTC. Encoded protein: CASGSGLGNEQFF.

This clonotype showed up just a few times. The chain links TRBV4-3 to TRBJ2-1; TRBD2 matches 9 bases. The junction had 5 bases not matched to a gene; V was cut back by 0 bases and J by 2 bases. Germline lookup yields CDR1 LGHNA and CDR2 YSLEER. The CDR3 is 17 amino acids. The CDR3 sequence: CASSQERGLATYNEQFF. Written as DNA, the CDR3 is TGCGCCAGCAGCCAAGAAAGGGGACTAGCCACCTACAATGAGCAGTTCTTC.

This clonotype was observed many times. The chain links TRBV7-8 to TRBJ2-3; tentative D call: TRBD1 (6 bases). Trimming took off 5 bases at V and 0 bases at J, with 12 bases between the two ends. This CDR3 contains 15 residues. Germline CDR1 SGHVS, CDR2 FQNEAQ. This CDR3 reads CASSPAGASTDTQYF. The CDR3 DNA reads TGTGCCAGCAGCCCGGCAGGGGCAAGCACAGATACGCAGTATTTT.